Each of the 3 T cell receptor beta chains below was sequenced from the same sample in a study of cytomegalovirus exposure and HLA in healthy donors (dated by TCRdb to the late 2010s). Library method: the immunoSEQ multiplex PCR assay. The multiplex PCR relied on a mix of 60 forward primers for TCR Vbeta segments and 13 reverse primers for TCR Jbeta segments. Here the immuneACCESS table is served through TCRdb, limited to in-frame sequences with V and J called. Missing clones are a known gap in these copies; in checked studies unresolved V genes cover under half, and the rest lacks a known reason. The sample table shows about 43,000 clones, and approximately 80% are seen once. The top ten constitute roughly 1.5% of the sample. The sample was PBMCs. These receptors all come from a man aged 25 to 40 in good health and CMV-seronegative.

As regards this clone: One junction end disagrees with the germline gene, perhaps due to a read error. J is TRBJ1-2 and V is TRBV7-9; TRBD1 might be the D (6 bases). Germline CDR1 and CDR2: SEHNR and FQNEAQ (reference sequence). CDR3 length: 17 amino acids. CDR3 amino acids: CSSSKRDTLASNYGYTF. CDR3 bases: TGTTCCAGCAGCAAACGGGACACCTTAGCGAGTAACTATGGCTACACCTTC.

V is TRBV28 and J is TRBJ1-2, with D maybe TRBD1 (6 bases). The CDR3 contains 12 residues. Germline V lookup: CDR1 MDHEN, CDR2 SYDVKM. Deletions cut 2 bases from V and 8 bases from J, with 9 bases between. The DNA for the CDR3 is TGTGCCAGCAGTTTACAAACAGGGGGCTACACCTTC. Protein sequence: CASSLQTGGYTF.

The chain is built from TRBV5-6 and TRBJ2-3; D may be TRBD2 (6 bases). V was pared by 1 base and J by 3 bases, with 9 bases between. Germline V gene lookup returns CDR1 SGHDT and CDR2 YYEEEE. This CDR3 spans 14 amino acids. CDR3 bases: TGTGCCAGCAGCTTGCGCGGGGCAACAGATACGCAGTATTTT. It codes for CASSLRGATDTQYF.